Below are 30 T cell receptor beta chains sequenced from a single sample in a study of T-cell reconstitution after alpha-beta-depleted transplantation in children. The TCRbeta library incorporated unique molecular identifiers. TCRdb called the PCR reads again in MiXCR, with one record for every CDR3 protein. The sample contains hundreds of thousands of distinct CDR3 sequences, approximately 22% of which appear only once. The sequences come from PBMCs, mostly from graft donor cells, collected 360 days after TCRalphabeta/CD19-depleted stem cell transplant. Every receptor here comes from a boy younger than two who had a stem cell transplant for acute myeloid leukemia, so the T cells may come from the graft donor.

This clonotype was seen ten or more times. The V and J genes are TRBV11-1 and TRBJ2-2; a weak D match, TRBD1 (5 bases). The CDR3 is 19 amino acids. Looked up from germline, CDR1 is SGHAT and CDR2 is FQDESV (reference sequence). V was cut by 1 base and J by 5 bases, with 23 bases left in between. Written as DNA, the CDR3 is TGTGCCAGCAGCTTAGGCCAAGCATCGTGGGGCCTAGAGACCGGGGAGCTGTTTTTT. As protein: CASSLGQASWGLETGELFF. Complete variable domain (other parts from reference TRBV11-1 and TRBJ2-2): EAEVAQSPRYKITEKSQAVAFWCDPISGHATLYWYRQILGQGPELLVQFQDESVVDDSQLPKDRFSAERLKGVDSTLKIQPAELGDSAMYLCASSLGQASWGLETGELFFGEGSRLTVL.

V gene TRBV29-1 combines with J gene TRBJ2-3; D might be TRBD2 (7 bases). The CDR3 is 15 amino acids. V lost 6 bases to trimming and J lost 1 base, with 17 bases between them. Germline V gene sequence: CDR1 SQVTM, CDR2 ANQGSEA. The CDR3: CSVDQGGAGTDTQYF. CDR3 bases: TGCAGCGTCGACCAAGGGGGGGCGGGCACAGATACGCAGTATTTT.

In this sample, this clonotype turned up a few times. This chain uses TRBV20-1 with TRBJ2-2; a weak D match, TRBD1 (7 bases). Between the trimmed V and J ends, which lost 3 bases and 2 bases, there was a span of 10 bases. This CDR3 contains 14 residues. Germline V gene data show CDR1 as DFQATT and CDR2 as SNEGSKA (reference sequence). For the CDR3, the DNA is TGCAGTGCTAGCAGGGGGGCTAACACCGGGGAGCTGTTTTTT. Encoded protein: CSASRGANTGELFF.

J is TRBJ2-5 and V is TRBV10-3; maybe TRBD2 (5 bases). The CDR3 has 14 residues. The germline gives CDR1 ENHRY, CDR2 SYGVKD. The germline V and J ends were trimmed by 2 bases and 1 base, with 8 bases remaining between them. CDR3 sequence (DNA): TGTGCCATCAGTGAGAGAGGGCTCCAAGAGACCCAGTACTTC. This gives the protein CAISERGLQETQYF.

DNA for the CDR3: TGCAGTGCTAGTGGGGACGGGTCCCTATATGGCTACACCTTC. Translation gives CSASGDGSLYGYTF. The genes are TRBV20-1 and TRBJ1-2; maybe TRBD1 (5 bases). V was shortened by 3 bases and J by 5 bases, with 16 bases between the two germline ends. The CDR3 sequence is 14 residues long. Germline V gene lookup returns CDR1 DFQATT and CDR2 SNEGSKA (reference sequence).

This clonotype was recorded at least ten times. The chain has TRBV12-5 and TRBJ2-7; D gene uncertain. Germline V CDR1 and CDR2: LGHNT, FRNRAP. CDR3 length: 14 amino acids. Between the trimmed V and J ends, which lost 6 bases and 3 bases, there was a span of 15 bases. The CDR3 bases are TGTGCTAGTGGCTCCTCGGACCCCTGCTACGAGCAGTACGTC. Protein sequence: CASGSSDPCYEQYV.

On this clonotype itself: Just one base apart from a much larger clone, this may be a read error. The V gene is TRBV6-1, the J gene TRBJ2-7; D not resolved. The germline V and J ends were trimmed by 5 bases and 5 bases, with 16 bases remaining between them. This CDR3 is built from 14 residues. The germline V gene has CDR1 MNHNS and CDR2 SASEGT. CDR3 sequence (DNA): TGTGCCAGCAGTACACTTCCCGGTCGGCACGAGCAGTACTTC. It specifies CASSTLPGRHEQYF.

This clonotype was seen many times. The rearrangement joins TRBV27 to TRBJ2-3; D is unresolved. Germline values: CDR1 MNHEY, CDR2 SMNVEV (reference sequence). The V end lost 3 bases, the J end lost 2 bases, and 9 bases lay between the germline ends. The length of the CDR3 is 14 residues. The CDR3 sequence: CASSFRLITDTQYF. DNA for the CDR3: TGTGCCAGCAGTTTTAGGTTAATCACAGATACGCAGTATTTT.

V usage is TRBV28 and J usage is TRBJ1-2; D is undetermined. Trimming pared 8 bases from V and 4 bases from J, leaving 14 bases between. The CDR3 is made up of 13 amino acids. CDR1 is MDHEN, CDR2 SYDVKM, per germline. The CDR3 region is CASRRRPSYGYTF. DNA for the CDR3: TGTGCCAGCCGACGGCGACCTTCCTATGGCTACACCTTC.

About this clonotype itself: One base away lies a much larger clone, so this may be a sequencing read error. The chain is built from TRBV6-5 and TRBJ2-3; D may be TRBD1 (5 bases). Germline V gives CDR1 MNHEY, CDR2 SVGAGI. This CDR3 has 14 residues. The CDR3 spells CASSYGGMTDTQDF. CDR3 DNA sequence: TGTGCCAGCAGTTACGGTGGGATGACAGATACGCAGGATTTT.

This clonotype was seen a few times. CDR3 sequence reads: CATSSETSVSYEQYV. CDR3 DNA sequence: TGTGCCACCAGCAGTGAAACTAGCGTGTCCTACGAGCAGTACGTC. The chain uses TRBV15 and TRBJ2-7; 7 bases align to TRBD2. The V gene's germline CDR1 is LNHNV and CDR2 YYDKDF (reference sequence). This CDR3 spans 15 amino acids. V dropped 3 bases and J dropped 1; count of bases not matched to a gene: 6.

In this sample, this clonotype turned up a few times. The rearrangement links TRBV4-1 to TRBJ2-1; D is undetermined. This CDR3 is built from 13 residues. CDR1 is MGHRA, CDR2 YSYEKL, per germline. V lost 0 bases to trimming and J lost 8 bases, with 8 bases between them. CDR3 sequence reads: CASSQDGVYEQFF. Written as DNA, the CDR3 is TGCGCCAGCAGCCAAGATGGAGTATATGAGCAGTTCTTC.

This sequence joins TRBV12-3 or TRBV12-4 and TRBJ1-1; D gene ambiguous. The V end was cut by 7 bases, the J end by 2 bases, with 11 bases between. CDR3 size: 13 residues. As DNA, the CDR3 is TGTGCCAGCACGGAAGAGAGAAACACTGAAGCTTTCTTT. Amino acids: CASTEERNTEAFF.

The rearrangement joins TRBV29-1 to TRBJ1-2, with a possible D match to TRBD1 (6 bases). V lost 7 bases to trimming and J lost 6 bases, with 15 bases between them. Germline assignment: CDR1 SQVTM and CDR2 ANQGSEA. The CDR3 sequence is 12 residues long. DNA of the CDR3: TGCAGCGGCCTACAGGGACGGAATGGCTACACCTTC. Its protein product is CSGLQGRNGYTF.

This clonotype has only a few counts. The rearrangement links TRBV7-8 to TRBJ2-7; TRBD1 is a possible D gene (6 bases). V was shortened by 4 bases and J by 1 base, with 20 bases between the two germline ends. The CDR3 extends over 17 amino acids. Germline V CDR1 and CDR2: SGHVS, FQNEAQ. CDR3 sequence reads: CASSSQAADSSSYEQYF. Written as DNA, the CDR3 is TGTGCCAGCAGCTCCCAAGCGGCGGACAGTTCTTCCTACGAGCAGTACTTC.

This clonotype was seen more than once but under ten times. The CDR3 nucleotides read TGTGCCACCAGCAGACTCCCCGGGACTAGGTATAGTGAGCAGTTCTTC. Protein: CATSRLPGTRYSEQFF. This chain links TRBV15 with TRBJ2-1, with TRBD2 matching 8 bases. The germline V gene encodes CDR1 LNHNV and CDR2 YYDKDF (reference sequence). Trimming cost V 2 bases and J 9 bases; bases outside gene matches: 12. The CDR3 has 16 amino acids.

This clonotype was picked up one time. CDR3 in DNA: TGTGCCAGCAGTTTCGGACTACTTAGCCACACAGATACGCAGTATTTT. Its protein is CASSFGLLSHTDTQYF. The chain recombines TRBV6-5 with TRBJ2-3; tentatively, D is TRBD2 (6 bases). V gave up 4 bases and J gave up 2 bases, with 16 bases separating them. The CDR3 covers 16 residues. Germline values: CDR1 MNHEY, CDR2 SVGAGI.

The table lists this clonotype with a few counts. The chain is built from TRBV29-1 and TRBJ1-4; 7 positions agree with TRBD1. Germline V gene lookup returns CDR1 SQVTM and CDR2 ANQGSEA. Trimming at V came to 6 bases and at J to 4 bases, leaving 8 bases not matched to a gene. This CDR3 comprises 14 residues. The chain's CDR3 is CSVLGGAGNEKLFF. The CDR3, as DNA: TGCAGCGTATTAGGGGGCGCTGGTAATGAAAAACTGTTTTTT.

CDR3 bases: TGTGCCAGCAGCTTGGACTATCAGTCCGGGGAGCTGTTTTTT. Translated, it gives CASSLDYQSGELFF. The chain couples TRBV7-6 to TRBJ2-2, with D perhaps matching TRBD2 (6 bases). The CDR3 runs 14 residues. Germline lookup yields CDR1 SGHVS and CDR2 FNYEAQ. The V and J ends lost 3 bases and 6 bases respectively, with 11 bases between them.

This clonotype occurred once. The J gene is TRBJ2-5, the V gene TRBV5-6; 7 bases map to TRBD2. V lost 2 bases and J lost 5; bases outside the gene matches: 6. CDR1 is SGHDT, CDR2 YYEEEE, per germline. The CDR3 length is 14 residues. The CDR3 loop reads CASSFGRGVETQYF. The CDR3, as DNA: TGTGCCAGCAGCTTTGGACGGGGGGTGGAGACCCAGTACTTC.

V usage is TRBV20-1 and J usage is TRBJ1-6; the match to TRBD1 covers 9 bases. The V gene end was trimmed by 3 bases and the J gene end by 5 bases; junction bases not matched to a gene: 14. CDR3 length equals 18 residues. Germline CDR1 and CDR2: DFQATT and SNEGSKA (reference sequence). In DNA, the CDR3 is TGCAGTGCTAGTAAGGACCGGGACAGGGTGGCCAATAATTCACCCCTCCACTTT. It yields the protein CSASKDRDRVANNSPLHF.

The chain is built from TRBV3-1 and TRBJ1-2; the D is unclear. CDR1 and CDR2 (germline): LGHDT, YNNKEL (reference sequence). This CDR3 spans 15 amino acids. Trimming shortened V by 5 bases and J by 4 bases, and 17 bases separated the two germline ends. The CDR3 DNA reads TGTGCCAGCAGCAGTGGCGATGGGAAGGTCTATGGCTACACCTTC. It encodes CASSSGDGKVYGYTF.

This clonotype was seen ten or more times. CDR3 nucleotides: TGCGCCAGCAGCTCCCCAGCTAGCCGGGCGTCCAAAAACATTCAGTACTTC. The encoded protein is CASSSPASRASKNIQYF. V gene TRBV5-1 combines with J gene TRBJ2-4; tentatively, D is TRBD2 (5 bases). The CDR3 contains 17 residues. Germline V gene lookup returns CDR1 SGHRS and CDR2 YFSETQ. V gave up 3 bases and J gave up 2 bases, with 18 bases separating them.

This clonotype was observed many times. This chain joins TRBV20-1 and TRBJ1-1; D is uncertain. Germline CDR1 is DFQATT and CDR2 is SNEGSKA (reference sequence). The CDR3 runs 13 residues. The DNA of the CDR3 is TGCAGCCGAGGGAGGGCAGTGAACACTGAAGCTTTCTTT. Translation: CSRGRAVNTEAFF.

There are many counts of this clonotype. The chain joins TRBV20-1 to TRBJ2-4; D is perhaps TRBD1 (5 bases). V was trimmed by 7 bases and J by 0 bases, leaving 13 bases between them. There are 14 residues in the CDR3. Germline V lookup: CDR1 DFQATT, CDR2 SNEGSKA (reference sequence). CDR3 residues: CSVRSDKAKNIQYF. The CDR3 coding sequence is TGCAGTGTTCGGTCGGACAAAGCCAAAAACATTCAGTACTTC.

This clonotype was observed at least ten times. This chain links TRBV6-5 with TRBJ1-2; D is unresolved. V was cut by 5 bases and J by 8 bases, with 18 bases left in between. Germline V gives CDR1 MNHEY, CDR2 SVGAGI. CDR3 size: 14 residues. In DNA, the CDR3 is TGTGCCAGCAGTAGTTACGTCGACTCCCCGGGCTACACCTTC. Protein sequence: CASSSYVDSPGYTF.

CDR3 protein: CSARNYNEQFF. The CDR3 coding sequence is TGCAGTGCTAGAAATTACAATGAGCAGTTCTTC. This chain connects TRBV20-1 to TRBJ2-1, with D unclear. The CDR3 has 11 residues. V shed 2 bases and J shed 4 bases, with 3 bases lying between them. Germline CDR1 is DFQATT and CDR2 is SNEGSKA (reference sequence).

This clonotype was counted at least ten times. V gene TRBV5-1 combines with J gene TRBJ2-3; 9 nucleotides match TRBD2. This CDR3 is 16 amino acids long. Germline V gives CDR1 SGHRS, CDR2 YFSETQ. Losses at the gene ends were 2 bases for V and 2 bases for J; bases not matched to a gene: 6. CDR3 amino acids: CASSLRLAEVTDTQYF. Here the CDR3 DNA reads TGCGCCAGCAGCTTACGACTAGCGGAGGTCACAGATACGCAGTATTTT.

The chain carries TRBV13 and TRBJ2-5; the match to TRBD1 covers 7 bases. Germline values: CDR1 PRHDT, CDR2 FYEKMQ (reference sequence). The CDR3 has 14 residues. After removal of 5 bases from V and 1 base from J, the junction contained 4 bases not matched to a gene. The CDR3, as DNA: TGTGCCAGCAGCGAGAGGGACAGCCAAGAGACCCAGTACTTC. Protein: CASSERDSQETQYF.

This clonotype appeared many times. The gene calls are TRBV29-1 and TRBJ2-1; either TRBD1 or TRBD2 may fit D (5 bases each). CDR3 length: 13 residues. V shed 2 bases and J shed 6 bases, with 11 bases lying between them. Germline CDR1 is SQVTM and CDR2 is ANQGSEA. For the CDR3, the DNA is TGCAGCGTTGAACGGGACGATTTCAATGAGCAGTTCTTC. This codes for CSVERDDFNEQFF.